This T cell receptor (beta chain) was sequenced in a study of read filtering for tumor transcriptome and immune sequencing. This library used around 400 ng RNA and molecular barcoded adaptors spanning alpha/delta and beta/gamma chains. TCRdb analysed the reads with MiXCR anew, one entry per CDR3 protein. The data show 55,000 to 60,000 distinct CDR3 sequences, roughly 12% seen once. This clonotype showed up many times. V lost 8 bases to trimming and J lost 6 bases, with 17 bases between them. This CDR3 is built from 14 residues. The germline V gene encodes CDR1 ENHRY and CDR2 SYGVKD. The V and J genes are TRBV10-3 and TRBJ1-5; no reliable D call. Input material: a population of CD138-negative cells sorted from bone marrow. The sequence came from a donor at least 40 years old with multiple myeloma. This CDR3 reads CAIGDVQVGQPQHF. The DNA for the CDR3 is TGTGCCATCGGGGATGTGCAGGTGGGTCAGCCCCAGCATTTT.